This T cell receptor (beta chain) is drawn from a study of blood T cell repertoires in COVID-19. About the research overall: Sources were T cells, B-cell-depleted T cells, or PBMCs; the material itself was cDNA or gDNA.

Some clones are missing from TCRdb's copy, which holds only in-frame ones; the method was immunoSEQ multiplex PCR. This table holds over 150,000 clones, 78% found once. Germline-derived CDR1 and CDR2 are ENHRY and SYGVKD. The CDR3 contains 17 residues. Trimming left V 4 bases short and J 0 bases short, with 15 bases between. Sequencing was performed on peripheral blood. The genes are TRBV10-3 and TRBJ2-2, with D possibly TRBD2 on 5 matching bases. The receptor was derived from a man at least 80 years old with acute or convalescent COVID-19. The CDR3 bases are TGTGCCATCAGTGCTAGCCCTCTCGGGGCGAACACCGGGGAGCTGTTTTTT. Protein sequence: CAISASPLGANTGELFF.